This record covers a single T cell receptor (beta chain). The method was immunoSEQ multiplex PCR; TCRdb's version includes in-frame clones alone and lacks a portion of them. The table has roughly 110,000 clones, over 65% seen once; the top ten hold 6.2%. Germline V gene sequence: CDR1 DFQATT, CDR2 SNEGSKA (reference sequence). The CDR3 is made up of 13 amino acids. V was trimmed by 3 bases and J by 4 bases, leaving 12 bases between them. The sample originates from a study of blood T cell repertoires in COVID-19. Seattle participants joined during active infection and were tracked over time. The sequence was collected from a man older than 75 with COVID-19, enrolled during active disease. This rearrangement joins TRBV20-1 to TRBJ1-2, with TRBD1 as a possible D gene (5 bases). The specimen sequenced was peripheral blood. As DNA, the CDR3 is TGCAGTGCTAGTTACCTCGGGGGCTATGGCTACACCTTC. Encoded protein: CSASYLGGYGYTF.